This TCR beta chain stems from a study of OX40 agonist ivuxolimab in advanced cancers. Background on the study: Ivuxolimab, which is an agonistic anti-OX40 (CD134) antibody, was administered to the patients. A partial response was reached by three patients: one with hepatocellular carcinoma and two with cutaneous melanoma.

Sequencing used immunoSEQ multiplex PCR; TCRdb keeps in-frame clones, though not all of them. The sample gives about 10,000 clones, 79% of which show up once; nearly 40% is in the top ten. The CDR3 runs 13 residues. Germline V CDR1 and CDR2: MNHNS, SASEGT. V shed 7 bases and J 3 bases; nucleotides not matched to a gene: 5. The clonotype originates from an adult with an advanced solid tumor such as melanoma, head and neck, liver or kidney cancer. The chain employs TRBV6-1 and TRBJ2-7; 8 nucleotides match TRBD2. This sample comprised CD4+ or CD8+ T cells sorted from blood, obtained in a trial of the OX40 agonist ivuxolimab. This CDR3 reads CASKAGDRYEQYF. As DNA, the CDR3 is TGTGCCAGCAAAGCGGGGGACCGCTACGAGCAGTACTTC.